Each of the 18 T cell receptor beta chains below was sequenced from the same sample in a study of T cells in Graves' hyperthyroidism and ophthalmopathy. RNA transcripts yielded amplified TCR beta CDR3 regions. First-round RT-PCR of the TCR CDR3 relied on the HTBI primer set. TCRdb ran MiXCR on the multiplex PCR reads and lists one entry per CDR3 protein. Of a few hundred thousand distinct CDR3 sequences detected, around 16% appear once; the ten largest clones hold less than 30%. Sequencing was carried out using blood. The source is a woman aged 25 to 39 with Graves' ophthalmopathy.

This chain links TRBV2 with TRBJ2-1; the D gene is possibly TRBD2 (6 bases). Germline CDR1 SNHLY, CDR2 FYNNEI. Trimming left V 4 bases short and J 0 bases short, with 7 bases between. The CDR3 spans 14 residues. For the CDR3, the DNA is TGTGCCAGCAGTGGACTAGACTCCTACAATGAGCAGTTCTTC. It translates to CASSGLDSYNEQFF.

In its sample, this clonotype was seen many times. The chain combines TRBV20-1 with TRBJ2-3, with D possibly TRBD2 on 6 matching bases. Looked up from germline, CDR1 is DFQATT and CDR2 is SNEGSKA (reference sequence). V lost 3 bases, J lost 0 bases, and 13 bases lay in between. This CDR3 comprises 15 residues. The CDR3 is CSARGTETSTDTQYF. The CDR3 region has the DNA TGCAGTGCTAGGGGGACTGAGACTAGCACAGATACGCAGTATTTT.

This clonotype was observed a few times. V and J are TRBV20-1 and TRBJ2-1; 13 positions agree with TRBD2. Per germline, CDR1 DFQATT and CDR2 SNEGSKA (reference sequence). The CDR3 has 14 amino acids. V lost 2 bases and J lost 10; bases outside the gene matches: 5. The CDR3 DNA follows: TGCAGTGCTAGAACACTAGCGGGAGGGGGGGAGCAGTTCTTC. This gives the protein CSARTLAGGGEQFF.

This clonotype was seen ten or more times. V is TRBV27 and J is TRBJ2-1; 7 bases line up with TRBD1. V dropped 9 bases and J dropped 9; count of bases not matched to a gene: 14. From germline, CDR1 is MNHEY and CDR2 SMNVEV (reference sequence). There are 14 residues in the CDR3. CDR3 protein: CASHVPGQHTEQFF. The CDR3 region has the DNA TGTGCCAGTCATGTCCCGGGACAGCACACTGAGCAGTTCTTC.

This clonotype has a count of ten or more. The J gene is TRBJ2-1, the V gene TRBV12-3 or TRBV12-4; possibly TRBD2 for D (6 bases). The CDR3 loop spans 15 amino acids. V lost 6 bases to trimming and J lost 4 bases, with 16 bases between them. The CDR3 DNA follows: TGTGCCAGCAGATCACCGGGGGACTCATACAATGAGCAGTTCTTC. Translation gives CASRSPGDSYNEQFF.

V is TRBV9 and J is TRBJ2-7; D might be TRBD1 (7 bases). CDR3 size: 14 residues. Trimming took 4 bases from V and 6 from J, leaving 17 bases between them. The V gene's germline CDR1 is SGDLS and CDR2 YYNGEE. CDR3 sequence (DNA): TGTGCCAGCAGCCCCCCGAGACAGGGAGGCGAGCAGTACTTC. It codes for CASSPPRQGGEQYF.

The sample holds many counts of this clonotype. V and J are TRBV20-1 and TRBJ1-2, with D perhaps TRBD1 (5 bases). V was trimmed by 3 bases and J by 4 bases, leaving 9 bases between them. The CDR3 spans 12 residues. Germline V gene data show CDR1 as DFQATT and CDR2 as SNEGSKA (reference sequence). As DNA, the CDR3 is TGCAGTGCTAGCAGGGTTGCCTATGGCTACACCTTC. Its protein is CSASRVAYGYTF.

In its sample, this clonotype was seen once. Just one base apart from a much larger clone, this may be a read error. The rearrangement uses TRBV13 and TRBJ2-7; possibly TRBD1 for D (7 bases). Germline-derived CDR1 and CDR2 are PRHDT and FYEKMQ (reference sequence). The CDR3 extends over 16 amino acids. CDR3 sequence: CASSTHGGQQTYQQYF. CDR3 sequence (DNA): TGTGCCAGCAGCACTCACGGGGGACAGCAAACCTACCAGCAGTACTTC. The full variable domain, completed using reference TRBV13 and TRBJ2-7, is AAGVIQSPRHLIKEKRETATLKCYPIPRHDTVYWYQQGPGQDPQFLISFYEKMQSDKGSIPDRFSAQQFSDYHSELNMSSLELGDSALYFCASSTHGGQQTYQQYFGPGTRLTVT.

This clonotype came up many times. The V and J genes are TRBV2 and TRBJ2-7, with 8 bases that match TRBD1. CDR1 is SNHLY and CDR2 is FYNNEI in the germline V gene. There are 13 residues in the CDR3. Trimming at V came to 4 bases and at J to 6 bases, leaving 5 bases not matched to a gene. The CDR3: CASSAMQGAEQYF. In DNA, the CDR3 is TGTGCCAGCAGTGCAATGCAGGGGGCCGAGCAGTACTTC.

The chain employs TRBV20-1 and TRBJ2-6; D call uncertain. This CDR3 has 14 amino acids. V lost 1 base and J lost 0, with 4 bases in between. CDR1 DFQATT and CDR2 SNEGSKA come from the germline V gene (reference sequence). The CDR3 DNA is TGCAGTGCTAGAGGCGGCTCTGGGGCCAACGTCCTGACTTTC. Translation: CSARGGSGANVLTF.

The sample holds a few counts of this clonotype. The chain has TRBV6-1 and TRBJ1-4; TRBD1 aligns across 9 bases. After removal of 5 bases from V and 6 bases from J, the junction contained 10 bases not matched to a gene. The CDR3 has 16 residues. Germline V gives CDR1 MNHNS, CDR2 SASEGT. This chain's CDR3 is CASSSAPGQGDEKLFF. In DNA, the CDR3 is TGTGCCAGCAGTAGCGCACCGGGACAGGGCGATGAAAAACTGTTTTTT.

This clonotype was picked up many times. This chain joins TRBV28 and TRBJ1-2; no definite D call. CDR1 MDHEN and CDR2 SYDVKM come from the germline V gene. The CDR3 length is 14 residues. The V end was cut by 5 bases, the J end by 2 bases, with 12 bases between. The CDR3 DNA reads as TGTGCCAGCAGTACTTTACCCGAAAACTATGGCTACACCTTC. Protein: CASSTLPENYGYTF.

This clonotype appeared many times. This sequence joins TRBV5-6 and TRBJ2-3; no reliable D call. The CDR3 consists of 12 residues. Trimming cost V 3 bases and J 7 bases, with 9 bases left between them. The V gene's germline CDR1 is SGHDT and CDR2 YYEEEE. The CDR3 nucleotides read TGTGCCAGCAGCTCTGACTCCCATACGCAGTATTTT. This encodes CASSSDSHTQYF.

This clonotype was detected ten times or more. The chain has TRBV11-2 and TRBJ2-3; the D is unclear. Trimming pared 1 base from V and 4 bases from J, leaving 6 bases between. The CDR3 has 13 residues. Germline CDR1 SGHAT, CDR2 FQNNGV. The chain's CDR3 is CASSLGPPDTQYF. The CDR3 DNA reads TGTGCCAGCAGCTTAGGTCCCCCAGATACGCAGTATTTT.

This clonotype came up many times. This chain connects TRBV28 to TRBJ2-5; 11 nucleotides line up with TRBD1. Unmatched junction bases numbered 2, after V lost 3 bases and J lost 2 bases. Per the germline V gene, CDR1 is MDHEN and CDR2 is SYDVKM. This CDR3 region has 15 residues. CDR3 in DNA: TGTGCCAGCAGTTTCGGGACAGGGGGTCAAGAGACCCAGTACTTC. Translating it yields CASSFGTGGQETQYF.

This clonotype was detected ten times or more. The V gene is TRBV12-3 or TRBV12-4, the J gene TRBJ1-5; D is ambiguous. V was clipped by 8 bases and J by 4 bases, with 12 bases between them. This CDR3 is 13 amino acids long. Here the CDR3 reads CASGPGVNQPQHF. Written as DNA, the CDR3 is TGTGCCAGCGGCCCGGGCGTAAATCAGCCCCAGCATTTT.

This clonotype showed up many times. The chain couples TRBV5-1 to TRBJ1-1, with 7 bases matching TRBD1. The CDR3 is 15 amino acids. V shed 4 bases, J shed 6 bases, and the junction held 12 bases outside the gene matches. Germline CDR1 and CDR2: SGHRS and YFSETQ. The CDR3 loop is CASSGRQGEESEAFF. In DNA form, the CDR3 reads TGCGCCAGCAGCGGAAGACAGGGTGAGGAATCTGAAGCTTTCTTT.

There are many counts of this clonotype. The chain recombines TRBV5-1 with TRBJ2-2; TRBD1 is a possible D gene (5 bases). Germline V CDR1 and CDR2: SGHRS, YFSETQ. Trimming stripped 0 bases from V and 0 bases from J, with 9 bases between. The CDR3 contains 16 residues. CDR3 amino acids: CASSLVRTPNTGELFF. CDR3 bases: TGCGCCAGCAGCTTGGTTAGGACACCGAACACCGGGGAGCTGTTTTTT.